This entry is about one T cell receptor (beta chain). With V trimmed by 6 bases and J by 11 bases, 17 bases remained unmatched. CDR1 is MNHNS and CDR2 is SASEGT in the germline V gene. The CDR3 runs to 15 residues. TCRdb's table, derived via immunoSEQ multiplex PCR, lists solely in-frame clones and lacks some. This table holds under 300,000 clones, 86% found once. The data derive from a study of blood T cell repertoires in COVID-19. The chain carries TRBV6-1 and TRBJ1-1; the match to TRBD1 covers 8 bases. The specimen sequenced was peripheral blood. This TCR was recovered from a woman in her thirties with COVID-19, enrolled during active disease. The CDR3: CASRDTGGKSLGAFF. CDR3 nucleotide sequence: TGTGCCAGCAGGGATACAGGGGGGAAGTCGTTGGGTGCTTTCTTT.